A selection of T cell receptor beta chains follows, all from one sample in a study of T cells after yellow fever vaccination. MiXCR, run by TCRdb on the 5' RACE reads, gives a single entry per CDR3 protein. The sample shows under 200,000 distinct CDR3 sequences, approximately 10% of them seen only once. The sequences come from CD8+ T cells sorted from PBMCs, collected 15 days after the yellow fever booster vaccination. Receptors originate from a man aged 18 to 35 who received the YFV17D yellow fever vaccine. Each CDR3 is given with its conserved first and last residue. The D gene is left open where the match is weak. Clone size is stated in some rows and not others, as once, few, many or a class when expanded.

d_call: TRBD1
clone_size: .
j_call: TRBJ2-7
v_call: TRBV20-1
cdr3_nt: TGCAGTGCAACCGGGACAGCGAGCTCCTACGAGCAGTACTTC
cdr3_aa: CSATGTASSYEQYF

d_call: .
clone_size: few
j_call: TRBJ1-1
v_call: TRBV27
cdr3_nt: TGTGCCAGCAGTTTATTGGCAGGGATGAACACTGAAGCTTTCTTT
cdr3_aa: CASSLLAGMNTEAFF

d_call: .
clone_size: few
j_call: TRBJ2-7
v_call: TRBV9
cdr3_nt: TGTGCCAGCAGCTCCCCCGCCTCCTACGAGCAGTACTTC
cdr3_aa: CASSSPASYEQYF

d_call: .
clone_size: .
j_call: TRBJ1-2
v_call: TRBV6-6
cdr3_nt: TGTGCCAGCAGTTACGGGCAGGTTGACTATGGCTACACCTTC
cdr3_aa: CASSYGQVDYGYTF

d_call: .
clone_size: few
j_call: TRBJ2-7
v_call: TRBV27
cdr3_nt: TGTGCCAGCAGTTTTTCAGGGGTATCCTACGAGCAGTACTTC
cdr3_aa: CASSFSGVSYEQYF

d_call: .
clone_size: few
j_call: TRBJ2-5
v_call: TRBV4-1
cdr3_nt: TGCGCCAGCAGCCAAGATCGGGGGGCCCTGGGGGAGACCCAGTACTTC
cdr3_aa: CASSQDRGALGETQYF

d_call: TRBD2
clone_size: many
j_call: TRBJ2-3
v_call: TRBV7-2
cdr3_nt: TGTGCCAGCAGCTTCCCGCGGGCTAGCGGGGGGGCAAGGGCGCAGTATTTT
cdr3_aa: CASSFPRASGGARAQYF

d_call: .
clone_size: few
j_call: TRBJ2-1
v_call: TRBV19
cdr3_nt: TGTGCCAGTAGTATAGGGGCAGAGGATGAGCAGTTCTTC
cdr3_aa: CASSIGAEDEQFF

d_call: .
clone_size: many
j_call: TRBJ1-4
v_call: TRBV9
cdr3_nt: TGTGCCAGCAGCGCCTCTGGGGGCGCGAATGAAAAACTGTTTTTT
cdr3_aa: CASSASGGANEKLFF

d_call: .
clone_size: many
j_call: TRBJ1-1
v_call: TRBV29-1
cdr3_nt: TGCAGCACAACCTGGGCTTCCTCGAACACTGAAGCTTTCTTT
cdr3_aa: CSTTWASSNTEAFF

d_call: TRBD2
clone_size: few
j_call: TRBJ2-3
v_call: TRBV14
cdr3_nt: TGTGCCAGCAGCCCGAGCGGGGGCCCAATCACAGATACGCAGTATTTT
cdr3_aa: CASSPSGGPITDTQYF

d_call: .
clone_size: .
j_call: TRBJ1-6
v_call: TRBV12-3/TRBV12-4
cdr3_nt: TGTGCCAGCAGTTTACAGGGTTTGGGGCTTCCCCTCCACTTT
cdr3_aa: CASSLQGLGLPLHF

d_call: .
clone_size: .
j_call: TRBJ2-4
v_call: TRBV3-2
cdr3_nt: TGTGCCAGCAGCCAAACCCAAAACATTCAGTACTTC
cdr3_aa: CASSQTQNIQYF

d_call: .
clone_size: .
j_call: TRBJ2-7
v_call: TRBV12-3/TRBV12-4
cdr3_nt: TGTGCCAGCAGATACAGGGCTTCCTACGAGCAGTACTTC
cdr3_aa: CASRYRASYEQYF

d_call: TRBD2
clone_size: .
j_call: TRBJ2-3
v_call: TRBV12-3/TRBV12-4
cdr3_nt: TGTGCCAGCAGTCGACTACTAGCGGGGGGCGGAGATACGCAGTATTTT
cdr3_aa: CASSRLLAGGGDTQYF

d_call: TRBD1
clone_size: .
j_call: TRBJ2-3
v_call: TRBV5-1
cdr3_nt: TGCGCCAGCAGCTTGGGGGACAGGTCTAGCACAGATACGCAGTATTTT
cdr3_aa: CASSLGDRSSTDTQYF

d_call: TRBD1
clone_size: few
j_call: TRBJ1-2
v_call: TRBV9
cdr3_nt: TGTGCCAGCAGCGCCGCACGGGACAGGGGAGGCTATGGCTACACCTTC
cdr3_aa: CASSAARDRGGYGYTF

d_call: .
clone_size: .
j_call: TRBJ1-1
v_call: TRBV7-2
cdr3_nt: TGTGCCAGCAGCTCGAAGGGAGGTTTGTGGCCGGAAGCTTTCTTT
cdr3_aa: CASSSKGGLWPEAFF

d_call: .
clone_size: few
j_call: TRBJ1-1
v_call: TRBV5-1
cdr3_nt: TGCGCCAGCAGCTCCTACAGAGGCAACACTGAAGCTTTCTTT
cdr3_aa: CASSSYRGNTEAFF

d_call: .
clone_size: few
j_call: TRBJ2-2
v_call: TRBV20-1
cdr3_nt: TGCAGTGCCCCCGTCGCAGGGGGGGGCCTGTATAACACCGGGGAGCTGTTTTTT
cdr3_aa: CSAPVAGGGLYNTGELFF

d_call: .
clone_size: many
j_call: TRBJ2-7
v_call: TRBV5-1
cdr3_nt: TGCGCCAGCAGCTTGGAAGGGGCAAGCTCCTACGAGCAGTACTTC
cdr3_aa: CASSLEGASSYEQYF

d_call: .
clone_size: .
j_call: TRBJ2-3
v_call: TRBV11-2
cdr3_nt: TGTGCCAGCAGCTATAACAGGGGAGGGAGTACAGATACGCAGTATTTT
cdr3_aa: CASSYNRGGSTDTQYF

d_call: TRBD1
clone_size: .
j_call: TRBJ2-5
v_call: TRBV7-6
cdr3_nt: TGTGCCAGCAGCCAAGAGGGACAGGGGATGAGAGGGACCCAGTACTTC
cdr3_aa: CASSQEGQGMRGTQYF

d_call: .
clone_size: .
j_call: TRBJ1-1
v_call: TRBV19
cdr3_nt: TGTGCCAGTAGTATCCTCCATCTCACGGGCACTGAAGCTTTCTTT
cdr3_aa: CASSILHLTGTEAFF

d_call: .
clone_size: .
j_call: TRBJ1-1
v_call: TRBV9
cdr3_nt: TGTGCCAGCAGCGAGGGGGGGGCCACTGAAGCTTTCTTT
cdr3_aa: CASSEGGATEAFF

d_call: .
clone_size: few
j_call: TRBJ2-1
v_call: TRBV6-2/TRBV6-3
cdr3_nt: TGTGCCAGCAGTTGGCCCTTGTTGGGAGATGAGAATGAGCAGTTCTTC
cdr3_aa: CASSWPLLGDENEQFF

d_call: TRBD1
clone_size: many
j_call: TRBJ2-3
v_call: TRBV6-2/TRBV6-3
cdr3_nt: TGTGCCACCACGACAGGGGGCATGACAGATACGCAGTATTTT
cdr3_aa: CATTTGGMTDTQYF

d_call: TRBD2
clone_size: few
j_call: TRBJ2-5
v_call: TRBV2
cdr3_nt: TGTGCCAGATGGGGGTCTAGCGGGGATCAAGAGACCCAGTACTTC
cdr3_aa: CARWGSSGDQETQYF

d_call: .
clone_size: few
j_call: TRBJ1-2
v_call: TRBV4-2
cdr3_nt: TGTGCCAGCAGCCAAGCTCGGGGGGGCCGGGCAGTTAACTATGGCTACACCTTC
cdr3_aa: CASSQARGGRAVNYGYTF